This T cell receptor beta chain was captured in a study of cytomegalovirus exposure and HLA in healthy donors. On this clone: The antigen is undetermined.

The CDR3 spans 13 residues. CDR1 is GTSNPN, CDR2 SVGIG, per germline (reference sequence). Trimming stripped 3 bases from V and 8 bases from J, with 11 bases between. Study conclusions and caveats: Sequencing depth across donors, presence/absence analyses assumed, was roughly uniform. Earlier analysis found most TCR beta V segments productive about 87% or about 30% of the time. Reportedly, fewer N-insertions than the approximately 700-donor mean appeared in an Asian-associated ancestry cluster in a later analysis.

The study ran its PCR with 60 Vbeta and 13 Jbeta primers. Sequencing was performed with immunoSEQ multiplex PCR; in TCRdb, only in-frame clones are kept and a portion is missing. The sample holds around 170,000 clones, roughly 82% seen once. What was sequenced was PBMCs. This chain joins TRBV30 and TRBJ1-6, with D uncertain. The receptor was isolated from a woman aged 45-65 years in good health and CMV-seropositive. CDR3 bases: TGTGCCTGGAGCCTAGACGGTGATTCACCCCTCCACTTT. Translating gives CAWSLDGDSPLHF.